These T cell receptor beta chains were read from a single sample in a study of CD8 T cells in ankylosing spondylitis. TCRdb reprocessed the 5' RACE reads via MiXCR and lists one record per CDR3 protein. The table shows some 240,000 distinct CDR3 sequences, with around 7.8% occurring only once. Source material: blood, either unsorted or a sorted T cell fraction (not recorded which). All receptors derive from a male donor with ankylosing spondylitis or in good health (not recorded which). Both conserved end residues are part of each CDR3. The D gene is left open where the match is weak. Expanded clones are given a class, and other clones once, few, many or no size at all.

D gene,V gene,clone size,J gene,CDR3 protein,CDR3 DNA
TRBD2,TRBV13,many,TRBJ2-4,CASSLAGTSGQNIQYF,TGTGCCAGCAGCTTGGCCGGGACTAGCGGACAAAACATTCAGTACTTC
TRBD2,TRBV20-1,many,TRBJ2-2,CSAALAGGTGELFF,TGCAGTGCTGCCCTAGCGGGTGGGACCGGGGAGCTGTTTTTT
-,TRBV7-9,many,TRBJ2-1,CASSLGNTHSYNEQFF,TGTGCCAGCAGCTTGGGAAACACACACTCCTACAATGAGCAGTTCTTC
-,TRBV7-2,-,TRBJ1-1,CAGSFATEAFF,TGTGCCGGCAGCTTCGCCACTGAAGCTTTCTTT
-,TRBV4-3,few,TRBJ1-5,CASSQSTGPNQPQHF,TGCGCCAGCAGCCAAAGCACAGGGCCCAATCAGCCCCAGCATTTT
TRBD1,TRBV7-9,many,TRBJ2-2,CASSGGDRAIGELFF,TGTGCCAGCAGCGGAGGGGACAGGGCGATCGGGGAGCTGTTTTTT
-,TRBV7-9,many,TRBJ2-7,CASSLPGPADYLGEQYF,TGTGCCAGCAGCTTACCCGGGCCAGCGGATTATCTTGGCGAGCAGTACTTC
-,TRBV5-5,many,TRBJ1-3,CASSLASGNTIYF,TGTGCCAGCAGCTTGGCCTCTGGAAACACCATATATTTT
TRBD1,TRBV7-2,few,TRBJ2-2,CASSGRQGGGGELFF,TGTGCCAGCAGCGGTCGACAGGGTGGGGGCGGGGAGCTGTTTTTT
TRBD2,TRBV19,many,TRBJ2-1,CASKRTSGDNEQFF,TGTGCCAGTAAGAGGACTAGCGGGGACAATGAGCAGTTCTTC
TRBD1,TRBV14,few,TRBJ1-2,CASSQDSRGRGNYGYTF,TGTGCCAGCAGCCAAGATTCCAGGGGGCGCGGTAACTATGGCTACACCTTC
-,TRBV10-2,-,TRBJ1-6,CASSERAPLHF,TGCGCCAGCAGTGAGAGGGCACCCCTCCACTTT
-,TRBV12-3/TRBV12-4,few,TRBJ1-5,CASSLGTYSNQPQHF,TGTGCCAGCAGTCTAGGGACCTATAGCAATCAGCCCCAGCATTTT
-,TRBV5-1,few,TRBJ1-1,CASSLRHKGTEAFF,TGCGCCAGCAGCTTACGACACAAAGGGACTGAAGCTTTCTTT